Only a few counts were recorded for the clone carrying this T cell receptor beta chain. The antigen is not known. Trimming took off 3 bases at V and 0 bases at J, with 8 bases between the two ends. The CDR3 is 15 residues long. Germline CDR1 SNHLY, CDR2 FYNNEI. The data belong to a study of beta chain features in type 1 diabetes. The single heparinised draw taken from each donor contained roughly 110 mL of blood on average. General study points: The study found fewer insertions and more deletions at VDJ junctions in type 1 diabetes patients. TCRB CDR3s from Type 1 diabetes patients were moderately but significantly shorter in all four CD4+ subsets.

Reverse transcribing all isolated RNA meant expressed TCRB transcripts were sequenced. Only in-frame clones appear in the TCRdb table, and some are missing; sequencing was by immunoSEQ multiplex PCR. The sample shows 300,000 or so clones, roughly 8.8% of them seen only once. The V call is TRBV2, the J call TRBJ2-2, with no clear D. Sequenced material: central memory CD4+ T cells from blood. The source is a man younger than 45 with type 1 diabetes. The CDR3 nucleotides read TGTGCCAGCAGTGAGGGCACAACGAACACCGGGGAGCTGTTTTTT. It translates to CASSEGTTNTGELFF.